The 17 T cell receptor beta chains listed next were all sequenced from one sample in a study of graft-versus-host responses after intestinal transplantation (dated by TCRdb to about 2021). Libraries were built with the immunoSEQ multiplex PCR assay. TCRdb's version of the immuneACCESS table is confined to in-frame rearrangements and falls short of the full clone set. An unresolved V gene accounts for under half of the shortfall where checked; the remainder is of unknown origin. The sample has tens of thousands of clones on record, 83% of them singletons. About 3.7% of the sample is in the top ten clones. Sequenced here: PBMCs, sampled 1,000 to 1,300 days after transplant. The receptors shown here come from a human patient who received an intestinal transplant, so some T cells may come from the graft donor.

This clone came up once. V and J are TRBV28 and TRBJ2-5, with TRBD1 identical over 7 bases. Germline V gene lookup returns CDR1 MDHEN and CDR2 SYDVKM. CDR3 length: 19 residues. The V gene end was trimmed by 5 bases and the J gene end by 0 bases; junction bases not matched to a gene: 18. CDR3 bases: TGTGCCAGCAGTGTGACAGGGCGTGTTAGAATCCTGTACCAAGAGACCCAGTACTTC. Translating gives CASSVTGRVRILYQETQYF.

This clone is categorized as medium-sized. The chain couples TRBV27 to TRBJ1-2, with D unclear. CDR1 is MNHEY, CDR2 SMNVEV, per germline (reference sequence). The CDR3 runs to 15 residues. Trimming left V 5 bases short and J 4 bases short, with 17 bases between. The CDR3 nucleotides are TGTGCCAGCAGTCCGCCGGGGTCCTCGGTCTATGGCTACACCTTC. Its translation is CASSPPGSSVYGYTF.

The rearrangement links TRBV6-6 to TRBJ2-7, with 10 bases lining up with TRBD1. The length of the CDR3 is 14 residues. Trimming at V came to 7 bases and at J to 2 bases, leaving 5 bases not matched to a gene. Germline loops: CDR1 MNHNY, CDR2 SVGAGI (reference sequence). The DNA of the CDR3 is TGTGCCAGCAAACGAGGGACAGGGGCCTACGAGCAGTACTTC. Protein: CASKRGTGAYEQYF.

V gene TRBV6-1 combines with J gene TRBJ2-5; tentatively, D is TRBD1 (5 bases). V lost 2 bases, J lost 7 bases, and 8 bases lay in between. The CDR3 runs 12 residues. Germline V gene lookup returns CDR1 MNHNS and CDR2 SASEGT. CDR3 residues: CASSEFRGTQYF. The CDR3 nucleotides are TGTGCCAGCAGTGAATTTAGGGGGACCCAGTACTTC.

This chain joins TRBV11-1 and TRBJ2-1; 10 bases align to TRBD1. The germline gives CDR1 SGHAT, CDR2 FQDESV (reference sequence). The CDR3 loop spans 15 amino acids. The V segment lost 1 base and the J segment 9 bases; nucleotides outside the gene matches: 6. The CDR3 DNA follows: TGTGCCAGCAGCTTAGAGGGACAGGGGAATGGTGAGCAGTTCTTC. Translated: CASSLEGQGNGEQFF.

This chain links TRBV7-9 with TRBJ1-4; D not resolved. Germline CDR1 and CDR2: SEHNR and FQNEAQ (reference sequence). The CDR3 has 13 amino acids. V was trimmed by 1 base and J by 10 bases, leaving 10 bases between them. CDR3 DNA sequence: TGTGCCAGCAGCTTAGAACTGGTCGGAAAACTGTTTTTT. Translating it yields CASSLELVGKLFF.

This chain links TRBV28 with TRBJ2-1, with TRBD2 identical over 7 bases. Germline CDR1 and CDR2: MDHEN and SYDVKM. This CDR3 has 16 amino acids. With V trimmed by 1 base and J by 1 base, 4 bases remained unmatched. The CDR3 region has the DNA TGTGCCAGCAGTTTATATGGCGGGAGTTCCTACAATGAGCAGTTCTTC. Translated, it gives CASSLYGGSSYNEQFF.

CDR3 coding DNA: TGCGCCAGCCGTGACTTGTCGAGGGGGTTCGAGCAGTACTTC. The encoded protein is CASRDLSRGFEQYF. The chain links TRBV5-1 to TRBJ2-7, with D perhaps TRBD1 (6 bases). Deletions cut 7 bases from V and 6 bases from J, with 20 bases between. Per the germline V gene, CDR1 is SGHRS and CDR2 is YFSETQ. This CDR3 is built from 14 residues.

J is TRBJ2-7 and V is TRBV28; TRBD2 agrees at 16 bases. The CDR3 runs to 18 residues. V was clipped by 6 bases and J by 4 bases; unmatched bases: 12. The germline CDR1 and CDR2 sequences are MDHEN and SYDVKM. CDR3 protein: CASSILMGLAGGSYEQYF. The CDR3 DNA reads as TGTGCCAGCAGCATTCTAATGGGACTAGCGGGGGGGAGTTACGAGCAGTACTTC.

This clone was seen once. The V call is TRBV21-1, the J call TRBJ2-7; the listed D gene, TRBD1, was not tested against the DNA. TRBV21-1 constitutes a pseudogene. The CDR3 totals 15 residues. The CDR3 protein is CASSKLGQAPYEQYF. CDR3 DNA sequence: TGTGCCAGCAGCAAATTGGGACAGGCCCCCTACGAGCAGTACTTC.

This clone was observed once. The chain joins TRBV5-1 to TRBJ1-1; D is ambiguous. Germline-derived CDR1 and CDR2 are SGHRS and YFSETQ. The V gene lost 4 bases and the J gene lost 3 bases, with 13 bases spanning the gap. The CDR3 covers 14 residues. Here the CDR3 DNA reads TGCGCCAGCAGCCTCGGGCAGACTTACACTGAAGCTTTCTTT. This encodes CASSLGQTYTEAFF.

The chain joins TRBV6-6 to TRBJ2-7; 10 bases fit TRBD2. The J segment lost 4 bases and the V segment lost 3 bases, leaving 9 bases of the junction unmatched. The CDR3 is 16 residues long. Germline CDR1 reads MNHNY; CDR2 reads SVGAGI (reference sequence). Here the CDR3 reads CASSYLASGSSYEQYF. As DNA, the CDR3 is TGTGCCAGCAGTTATCTGGCTAGCGGGAGTTCTTACGAGCAGTACTTC.

The rearrangement links TRBV11-2 to TRBJ1-1; tentatively, D is TRBD1 (5 bases). The germline V gene has CDR1 SGHAT and CDR2 FQNNGV. The CDR3 has 15 amino acids. V gave up 0 bases and J gave up 7 bases, with 15 bases separating them. CDR3: CASSLEIFSGGEAFF. CDR3 DNA: TGTGCCAGCAGCTTAGAAATTTTTAGCGGGGGTGAAGCTTTCTTT. The variable domain in full, completed from reference TRBV11-2 and TRBJ1-1, reads EAGVAQSPRYKIIEKRQSVAFWCNPISGHATLYWYQQILGQGPKLLIQFQNNGVVDDSQLPKDRFSAERLKGVDSTLKIQPAKLEDSAVYLCASSLEIFSGGEAFFGQGTRLTVV.

The V gene is TRBV5-1, the J gene TRBJ2-7; D gene unclear. V lost 0 bases to trimming and J lost 6 bases, with 10 bases between them. This CDR3 comprises 13 residues. CDR1 is SGHRS, CDR2 YFSETQ, per germline. The CDR3 DNA reads as TGCGCCAGCAGCTTGGACAGTGTGAGCGAGCAGTACTTC. Protein sequence: CASSLDSVSEQYF.

V usage is TRBV9 and J usage is TRBJ2-5; D may be TRBD2 (5 bases). This CDR3 comprises 13 residues. V lost 0 bases, J lost 5 bases, and 8 bases lay in between. CDR1 is SGDLS, CDR2 YYNGEE, per germline. CDR3 nucleotides: TGTGCCAGCAGCGTAGCCGGGGAGGAGACCCAGTACTTC. Translation gives CASSVAGEETQYF.

The V and J genes are TRBV21-1 and TRBJ1-2. TRBV21-1 is designated a pseudogene. CDR3 length equals 15 residues. The DNA for the CDR3 is TGTGCCAGCACCCGAGGCAGGGAGATTAGTTATGGCTACACCTTC. It specifies CASTRGREISYGYTF.

The chain links TRBV28 to TRBJ2-7, with TRBD2 matching over 8 bases. CDR3 length: 16 amino acids. CDR1 is MDHEN and CDR2 is SYDVKM in the germline V gene. The V and J ends lost 3 bases and 3 bases, in that order; junction bases with no gene match: 10. The CDR3 is CASSFRPGGLVYEQYF. The CDR3 DNA is TGTGCCAGCAGTTTTCGTCCGGGAGGGTTGGTCTACGAGCAGTACTTC.